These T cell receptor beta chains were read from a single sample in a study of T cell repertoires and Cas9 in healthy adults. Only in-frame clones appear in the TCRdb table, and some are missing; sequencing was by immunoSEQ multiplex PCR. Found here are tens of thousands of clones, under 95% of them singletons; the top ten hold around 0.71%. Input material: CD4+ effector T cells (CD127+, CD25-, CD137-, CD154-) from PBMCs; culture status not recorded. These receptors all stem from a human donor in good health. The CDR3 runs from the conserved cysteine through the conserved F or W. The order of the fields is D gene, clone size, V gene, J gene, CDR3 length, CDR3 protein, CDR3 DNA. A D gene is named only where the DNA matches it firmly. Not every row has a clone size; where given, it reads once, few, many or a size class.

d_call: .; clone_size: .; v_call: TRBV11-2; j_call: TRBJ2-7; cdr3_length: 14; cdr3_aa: CASSRASGLYEQYF; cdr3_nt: TGTGCCAGCAGCCGGGCATCGGGCCTCTACGAGCAGTACTTC
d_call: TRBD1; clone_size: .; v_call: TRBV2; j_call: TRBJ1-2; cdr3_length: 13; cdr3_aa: CASSDDRGYGYTF; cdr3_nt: TGTGCCAGCAGTGACGACAGGGGCTATGGCTACACCTTC
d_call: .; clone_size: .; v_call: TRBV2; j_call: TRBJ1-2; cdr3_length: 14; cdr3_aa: CASSQTGANYGYTF; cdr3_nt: TGTGCCAGCAGTCAGACAGGAGCCAACTATGGCTACACCTTC
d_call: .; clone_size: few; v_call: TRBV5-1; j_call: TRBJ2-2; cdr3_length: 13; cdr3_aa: CASSLGPTGELFF; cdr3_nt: TGCGCCAGCAGCTTGGGACCTACCGGGGAGCTGTTTTTT
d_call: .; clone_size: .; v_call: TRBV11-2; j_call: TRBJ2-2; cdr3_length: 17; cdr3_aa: CASSLGRGTMNTGELFF; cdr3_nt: TGTGCCAGCAGCTTAGGGAGGGGGACTATGAACACCGGGGAGCTGTTTTTT
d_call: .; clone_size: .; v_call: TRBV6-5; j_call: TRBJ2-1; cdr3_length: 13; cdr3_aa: CASSYDGTQGPFF; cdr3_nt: TGTGCCAGCAGTTACGACGGAACCCAGGGGCCGTTCTTC
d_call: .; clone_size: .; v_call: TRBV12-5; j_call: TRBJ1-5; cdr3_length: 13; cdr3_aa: CASGLESNQPQHF; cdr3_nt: TGTGCTAGTGGTTTGGAGAGTAATCAGCCCCAGCATTTT
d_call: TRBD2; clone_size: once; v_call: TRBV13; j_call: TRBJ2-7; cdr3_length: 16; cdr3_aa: CASSLHEGGRFYEQYF; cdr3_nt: TGTGCCAGCAGCTTACACGAGGGAGGGCGATTCTACGAGCAGTACTTC
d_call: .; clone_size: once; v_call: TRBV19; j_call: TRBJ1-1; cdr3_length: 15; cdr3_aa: CASSIPSRGATEAFF; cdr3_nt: TGTGCCAGTAGTATACCCTCGAGGGGGGCCACTGAAGCTTTCTTT
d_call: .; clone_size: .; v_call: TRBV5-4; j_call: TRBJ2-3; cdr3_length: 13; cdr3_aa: CASSLQDTDTQYF; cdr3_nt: TGTGCCAGCAGCTTACAAGACACAGATACGCAGTATTTT
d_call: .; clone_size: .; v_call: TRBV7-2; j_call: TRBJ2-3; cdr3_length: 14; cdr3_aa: CASSPREYTDTQYF; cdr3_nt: TGTGCCAGCAGCCCCCGGGAATACACAGATACGCAGTATTTT
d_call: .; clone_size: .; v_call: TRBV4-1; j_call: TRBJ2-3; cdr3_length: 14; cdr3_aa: CASSHPYRTDTQYF; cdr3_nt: TGCGCCAGCAGCCACCCCTACAGGACAGATACGCAGTATTTT
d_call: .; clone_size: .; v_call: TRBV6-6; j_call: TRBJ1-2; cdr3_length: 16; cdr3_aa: CASSTPNSQGLYGYTF; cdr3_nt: TGTGCCAGCAGTACCCCAAATTCCCAGGGCCTCTATGGCTACACCTTC
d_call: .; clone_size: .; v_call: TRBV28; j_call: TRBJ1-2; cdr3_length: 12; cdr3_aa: CASSADRYGYTF; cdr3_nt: TGTGCCAGCAGTGCCGACAGGTATGGCTACACCTTC
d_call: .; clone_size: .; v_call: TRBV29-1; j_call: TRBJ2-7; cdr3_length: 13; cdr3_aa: CSAIQGPSYEQYF; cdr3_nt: TGCAGCGCAATACAGGGTCCCTCCTACGAGCAGTACTTC
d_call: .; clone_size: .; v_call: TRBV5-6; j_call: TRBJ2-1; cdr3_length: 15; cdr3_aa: CASSLVGRGDNEQFF; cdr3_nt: TGTGCCAGCAGCTTGGTTGGCAGGGGGGACAATGAGCAGTTCTTC
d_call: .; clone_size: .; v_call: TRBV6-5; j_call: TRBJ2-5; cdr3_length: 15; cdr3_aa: CASSYIQDTQETQYF; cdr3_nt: TGTGCCAGCAGTTACATCCAGGATACACAAGAGACCCAGTACTTC
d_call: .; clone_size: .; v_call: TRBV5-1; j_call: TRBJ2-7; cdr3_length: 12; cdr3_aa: CASSGLVNEQYF; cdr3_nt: TGCGCCAGCAGCGGATTGGTAAACGAGCAGTACTTC
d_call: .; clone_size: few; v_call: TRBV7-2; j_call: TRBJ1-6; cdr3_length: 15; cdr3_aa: CASSLRDSYNSPLHF; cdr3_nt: TGTGCCAGCAGCTTAAGGGACTCCTATAATTCACCCCTCCACTTT
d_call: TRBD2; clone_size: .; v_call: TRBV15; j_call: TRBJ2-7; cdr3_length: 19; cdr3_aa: CATSRDRLAGARVLSEQYF; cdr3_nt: TGTGCCACCAGCAGAGATCGGCTAGCGGGGGCACGCGTCCTTTCCGAGCAGTACTTC
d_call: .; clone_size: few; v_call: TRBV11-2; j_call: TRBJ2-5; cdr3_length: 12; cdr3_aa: CASRHFGETQYF; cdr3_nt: TGTGCCAGCAGACATTTTGGGGAGACCCAGTACTTC
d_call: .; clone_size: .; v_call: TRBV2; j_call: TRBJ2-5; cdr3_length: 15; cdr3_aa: CASSDLLGGLETQYF; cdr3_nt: TGTGCCAGCAGTGACCTCTTAGGGGGGTTAGAGACCCAGTACTTC
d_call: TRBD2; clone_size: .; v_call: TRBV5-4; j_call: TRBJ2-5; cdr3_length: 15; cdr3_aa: CASSLPGGSQETQYF; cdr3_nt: TGTGCCAGCAGCTTGCCCGGGGGGTCCCAAGAGACCCAGTACTTC
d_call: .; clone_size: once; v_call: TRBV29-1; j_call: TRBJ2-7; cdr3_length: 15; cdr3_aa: CSVEDITGHSYEQYF; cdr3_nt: TGCAGCGTTGAAGATATAACCGGACACTCCTACGAGCAGTACTTC